This TCR beta chain was documented in a study of blood T cell repertoires in COVID-19. Looking at the study overall: There were acute and convalescent COVID-19 samples, and they came from the United States, Italy and Spain. Sources were T cells, B-cell-depleted T cells, or PBMCs; the material itself was cDNA or gDNA.

Study processing details: Reference gene primer amplification gave estimated nucleated cell counts. Using immunoSEQ multiplex PCR, the repertoire was profiled, and TCRdb retains in-frame clones only, with some absent. V and J calls and clone size are as listed in that table; D and trimming were resolved from the DNA. Among over 150,000 clones listed, around 83% were seen once. Per the germline V gene, CDR1 is MNHEY and CDR2 is SVGAGI. The germline V and J ends were trimmed by 8 bases and 4 bases, with 21 bases remaining between them. This CDR3 comprises 15 residues. Material: peripheral blood. The rearrangement links TRBV6-5 to TRBJ2-7, with D perhaps matching TRBD2 (6 bases). The TCR sequence derives from a human donor in a cohort sampled during active COVID-19. The CDR3 spells CASGQTGAGLYEQYF. CDR3 DNA sequence: TGTGCCAGCGGACAAACGGGAGCGGGTTTATACGAGCAGTACTTC.